This T cell receptor beta chain was captured by sequencing in a study of blood T cells in healthy people across ages. The overall study: There was about one barcoded beta molecule captured by template switching per two T cells. General study points: Diversity figures derived from one million T cells were judged to underestimate the true value.

This clonotype showed up many times. Antigen: not known. CDR1 and CDR2 (germline): SGHVS, FQNEAQ. This CDR3 spans 19 amino acids. V shed 5 bases, J shed 2 bases, and the junction held 15 bases outside the gene matches. A J-beta primer mix and a sample-barcoded 5' primer were used in a second PCR of roughly 6 to 12 cycles. Each of the cDNA molecules was tagged by a template-switch adaptor with 12 random nucleotides. TCRdb used MiXCR to reprocess the 5' RACE reads, holding one entry per CDR3 protein. The sample has some 930,000 distinct CDR3 sequences; about 27% are singletons. These same records also appear under a second study, on T cells of mothers and their children. That report adds: Overlap measured in related mother-child pairs was slightly, non-significantly higher than in unrelated pairs.

V is TRBV7-8 and J is TRBJ2-7; 13 bases match TRBD2. The specimen sequenced was blood. The receptor's source is a woman in her 40s in good health. CDR3 sequence: CASSAPLELAGGQTYEQYF. The CDR3 bases are TGTGCCAGCAGCGCACCCCTAGAACTAGCGGGGGGGCAAACCTACGAGCAGTACTTC.